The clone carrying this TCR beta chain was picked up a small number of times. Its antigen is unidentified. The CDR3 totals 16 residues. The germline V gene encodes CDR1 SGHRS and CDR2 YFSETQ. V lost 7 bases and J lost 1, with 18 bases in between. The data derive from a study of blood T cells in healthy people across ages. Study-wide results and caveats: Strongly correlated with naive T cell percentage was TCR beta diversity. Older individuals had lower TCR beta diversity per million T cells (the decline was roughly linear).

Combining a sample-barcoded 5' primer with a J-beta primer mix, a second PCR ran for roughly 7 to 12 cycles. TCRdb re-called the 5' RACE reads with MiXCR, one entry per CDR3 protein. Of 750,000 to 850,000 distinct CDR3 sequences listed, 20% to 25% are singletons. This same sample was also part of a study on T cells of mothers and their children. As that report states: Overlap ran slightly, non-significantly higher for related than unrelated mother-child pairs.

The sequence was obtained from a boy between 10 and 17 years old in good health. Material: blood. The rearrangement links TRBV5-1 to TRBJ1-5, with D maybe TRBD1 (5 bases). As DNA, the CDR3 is TGCGCCAGCGGGGCCGGCGGGGCGAACAGCAATCAGCCCCAGCATTTT. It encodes CASGAGGANSNQPQHF. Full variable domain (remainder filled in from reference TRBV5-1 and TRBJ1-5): KAGVTQTPRYLIKTRGQQVTLSCSPISGHRSVSWYQQTPGQGLQFLFEYFSETQRNKGNFPGRFSGRQFSNSRSEMNVSTLELGDSALYLCASGAGGANSNQPQHFGDGTRLSIL.